The entry below gives a single TCR beta chain sequence along with its context. No antigen is known for it. The assay was immunoSEQ multiplex PCR, and TCRdb's table has in-frame clones only and misses some. The sample has more than 60,000 clones, around 90% seen once. Germline lookup yields CDR1 MNHNS and CDR2 SASEGT. The CDR3 loop spans 13 amino acids. Trimming stripped 6 bases from V and 4 bases from J, with 10 bases between. The entry originates in a study of Tregs in tolerant kidney transplant recipients. Study observations and caveats: Changing PCR primers prevented nucleotide comparison between some patients' samples.

The input for sequencing was CD4+ T cells from blood, taken before the transplant. This clonotype was obtained from a human donor who received a combined kidney and bone marrow transplant. The V call is TRBV6-1, the J call TRBJ1-5; perhaps TRBD1 as D (5 bases). The CDR3 reads CASRDSQNQPQHF. The DNA of the CDR3 is TGTGCCAGCAGAGACAGTCAAAATCAGCCCCAGCATTTT.